This T cell receptor beta chain is drawn from a study of OX40 agonist ivuxolimab in advanced cancers. Findings and limits, study-wide: Some patients without response likewise showed low normalized clonal expansion.

About this clone: The antigen is undetermined.

Sequenced by immunoSEQ multiplex PCR; TCRdb stores in-frame clones only, minus some. The sample lists 70,000 to 95,000 clones, about nine tenths occurring once. Germline V gene lookup returns CDR1 SGHTA and CDR2 FQGTGA. Germline trimming cut 5 bases from V and 5 bases from J; bases unmatched to any gene: 6. This CDR3 has 16 amino acids. The sample consisted of CD4+ or CD8+ T cells sorted from blood, taken in a trial of the OX40 agonist ivuxolimab. The source of this sequence is an adult with an advanced solid tumor such as melanoma, head and neck, liver or kidney cancer. V usage is TRBV7-3 and J usage is TRBJ2-3; 14 bases map to TRBD2. CDR3 region: CASSMTSGRAGDTQYF. In nucleotides, the CDR3 is TGTGCCAGCAGCATGACTAGCGGGAGGGCCGGAGATACGCAGTATTTT.